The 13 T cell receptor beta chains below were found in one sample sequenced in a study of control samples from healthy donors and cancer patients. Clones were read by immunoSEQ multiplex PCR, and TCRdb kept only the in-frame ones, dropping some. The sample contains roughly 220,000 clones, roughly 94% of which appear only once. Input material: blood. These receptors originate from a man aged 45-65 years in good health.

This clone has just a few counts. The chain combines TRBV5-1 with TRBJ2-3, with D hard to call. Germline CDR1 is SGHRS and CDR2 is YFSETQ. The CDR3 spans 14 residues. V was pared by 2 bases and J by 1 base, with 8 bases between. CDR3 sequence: CASSFLPGTDTQYF. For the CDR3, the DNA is TGCGCCAGCAGCTTTCTCCCTGGCACAGATACGCAGTATTTT.

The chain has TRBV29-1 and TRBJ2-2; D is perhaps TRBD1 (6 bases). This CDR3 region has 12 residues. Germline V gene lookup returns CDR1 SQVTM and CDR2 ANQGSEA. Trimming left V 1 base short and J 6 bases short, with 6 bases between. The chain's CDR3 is CSVEGGPGELFF. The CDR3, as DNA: TGCAGCGTTGAAGGGGGGCCCGGGGAGCTGTTTTTT.

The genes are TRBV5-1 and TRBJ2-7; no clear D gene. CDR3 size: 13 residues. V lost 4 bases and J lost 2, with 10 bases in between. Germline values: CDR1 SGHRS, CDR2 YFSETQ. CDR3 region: CASSPATTYEQYF. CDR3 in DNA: TGCGCCAGCAGCCCAGCGACGACCTACGAGCAGTACTTC.

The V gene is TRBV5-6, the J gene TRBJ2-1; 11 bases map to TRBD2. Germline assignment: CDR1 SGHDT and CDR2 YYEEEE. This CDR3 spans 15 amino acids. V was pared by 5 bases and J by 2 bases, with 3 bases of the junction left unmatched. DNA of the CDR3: TGTGCCAGCAGACTAGCGGGGGCGGCCTACAATGAGCAGTTCTTC. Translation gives CASRLAGAAYNEQFF.

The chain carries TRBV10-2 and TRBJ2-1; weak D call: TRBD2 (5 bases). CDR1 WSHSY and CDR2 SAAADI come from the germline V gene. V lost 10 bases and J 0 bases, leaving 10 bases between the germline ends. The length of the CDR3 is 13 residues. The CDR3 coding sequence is TGCGCCACACGCGAGGGCTCCTACAATGAGCAGTTCTTC. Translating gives CATREGSYNEQFF.

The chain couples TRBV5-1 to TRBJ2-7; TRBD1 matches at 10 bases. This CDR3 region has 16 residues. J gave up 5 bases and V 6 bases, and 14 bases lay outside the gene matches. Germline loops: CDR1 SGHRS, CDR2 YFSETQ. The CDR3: CASNSYAGTGVNEQYF. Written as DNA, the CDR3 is TGCGCCAGCAACTCATACGCCGGGACAGGGGTCAACGAGCAGTACTTC.

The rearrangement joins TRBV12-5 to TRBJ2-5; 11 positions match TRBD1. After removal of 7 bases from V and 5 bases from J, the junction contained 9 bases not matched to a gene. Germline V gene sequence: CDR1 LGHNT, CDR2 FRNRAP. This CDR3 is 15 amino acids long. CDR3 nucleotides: TGTGCTAGTGCCGCCTCCGGGACAGGGGGGGAGACCCAGTACTTC. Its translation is CASAASGTGGETQYF.

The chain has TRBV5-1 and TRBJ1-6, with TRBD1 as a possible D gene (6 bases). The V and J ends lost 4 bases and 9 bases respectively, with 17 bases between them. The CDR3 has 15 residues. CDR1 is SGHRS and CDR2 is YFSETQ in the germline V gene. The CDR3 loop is CASSPGTMEVSPLHF. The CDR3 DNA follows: TGCGCCAGCAGCCCAGGGACAATGGAGGTTTCACCCCTCCACTTT. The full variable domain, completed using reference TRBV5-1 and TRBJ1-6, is KAGVTQTPRYLIKTRGQQVTLSCSPISGHRSVSWYQQTPGQGLQFLFEYFSETQRNKGNFPGRFSGRQFSNSRSEMNVSTLELGDSALYLCASSPGTMEVSPLHFGNGTRLTVT.

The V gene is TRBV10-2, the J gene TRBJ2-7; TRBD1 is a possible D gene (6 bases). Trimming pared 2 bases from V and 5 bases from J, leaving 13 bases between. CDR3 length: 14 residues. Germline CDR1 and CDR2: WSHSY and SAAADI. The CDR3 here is CASSEPTDRNEQYF. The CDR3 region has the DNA TGCGCCAGCAGTGAGCCCACAGACAGGAACGAGCAGTACTTC.

CDR3: CASGPRLAGKGYEQYF. In DNA, the CDR3 is TGTGCCAGCGGCCCTAGACTAGCGGGGAAGGGCTACGAGCAGTACTTC. The chain carries TRBV28 and TRBJ2-7; the match to TRBD2 covers 11 bases. Germline V lookup: CDR1 MDHEN, CDR2 SYDVKM. V trimming: 8 bases; J trimming: 3 bases; junction bases outside the gene matches: 12. There are 16 residues in the CDR3.

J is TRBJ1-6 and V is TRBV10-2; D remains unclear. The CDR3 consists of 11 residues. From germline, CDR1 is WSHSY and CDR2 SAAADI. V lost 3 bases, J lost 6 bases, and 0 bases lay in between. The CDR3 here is CASSDNSPLHF. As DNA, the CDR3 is TGCGCCAGCAGTGATAATTCACCCCTCCACTTT.

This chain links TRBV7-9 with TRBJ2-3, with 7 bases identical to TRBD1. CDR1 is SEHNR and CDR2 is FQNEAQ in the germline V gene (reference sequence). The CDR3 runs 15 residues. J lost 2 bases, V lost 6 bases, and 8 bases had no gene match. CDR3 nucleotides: TGTGCCAGCAGTGGACAGGTACTTTCCACAGATACGCAGTATTTT. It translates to CASSGQVLSTDTQYF.

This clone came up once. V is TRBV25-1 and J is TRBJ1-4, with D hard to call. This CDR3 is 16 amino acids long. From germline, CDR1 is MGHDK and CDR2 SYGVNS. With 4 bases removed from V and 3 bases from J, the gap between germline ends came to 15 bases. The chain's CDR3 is CASSGLEAGANEKLFF. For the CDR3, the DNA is TGTGCCAGCAGTGGTTTGGAAGCTGGAGCTAATGAAAAACTGTTTTTT.